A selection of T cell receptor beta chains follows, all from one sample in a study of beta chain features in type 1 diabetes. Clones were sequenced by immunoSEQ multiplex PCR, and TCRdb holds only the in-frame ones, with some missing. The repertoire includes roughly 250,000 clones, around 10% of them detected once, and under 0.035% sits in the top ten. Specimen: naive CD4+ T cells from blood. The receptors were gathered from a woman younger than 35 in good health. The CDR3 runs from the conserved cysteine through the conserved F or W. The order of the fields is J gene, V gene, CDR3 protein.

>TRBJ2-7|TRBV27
CASSQHTGQGPVEQYF
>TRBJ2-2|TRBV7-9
CASSSSRLEINTGELFF
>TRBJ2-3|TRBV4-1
CASSQGLAGITDTQYF
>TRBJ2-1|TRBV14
CASSHRVIYNEQFF
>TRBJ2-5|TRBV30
CAWSRTGGKETQYF
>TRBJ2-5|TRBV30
CAWSVRKLAVVQETQYF
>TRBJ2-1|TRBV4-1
CASSQDPRTSGDRGRQFF
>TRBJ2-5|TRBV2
CASSEDHGGETQYF
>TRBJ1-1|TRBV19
CASSMGVRGPNTEAFF
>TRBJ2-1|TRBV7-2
CASSGGRGPYNEQFF
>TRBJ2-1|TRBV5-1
CASSLTTAPYNEQFF
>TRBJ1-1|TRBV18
CASSGPGSGEAFF
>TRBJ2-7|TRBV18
CASSPIAGVYEQYF
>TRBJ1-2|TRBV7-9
CASSPTDRGVNGYTF
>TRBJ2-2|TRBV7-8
CASSPVRELFF
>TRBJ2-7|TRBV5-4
CASSSGYEQYF
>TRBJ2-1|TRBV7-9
CASSSDRENGNEQFF